The T cell receptor beta chain described here comes from a study of OX40 agonist ivuxolimab in advanced cancers. In the study overall: Enrollees could have had prior anti-PD-1, anti-PD-L1 or anti-CTLA-4 therapy, which 40% had received. Findings and caveats of the study: Among the nonresponders, some also had low normalized T-cell clonal expansion. CD8+ T cells (on average) carried more expanded clones than CD4+ T cells.

For this clone: Its antigen remains unknown.

The CDR3 extends over 15 amino acids. Trimming took 9 bases from V and 2 from J; bases not matched to a gene: 11. Germline lookup yields CDR1 LNHDA and CDR2 SQIVND (reference sequence). Generated by immunoSEQ multiplex PCR, the TCRdb table keeps only in-frame clones and is missing some. The sample includes some 99,000 clones, 90% seen only once; the top ten take around 1.5%. This receptor was identified in an adult with an advanced solid tumor such as melanoma, head and neck, liver or kidney cancer. The chain uses TRBV19 and TRBJ1-2; TRBD1 matches at 8 bases. The sequencing used CD4+ or CD8+ T cells sorted from blood, collected in a trial of the OX40 agonist ivuxolimab. The CDR3 nucleotides read TGTGCCAGCGTTGGACAGGGAAGGGGCAACTATGGCTACACCTTC. This encodes CASVGQGRGNYGYTF. Full variable domain (outside the CDR3, taken from reference TRBV19 and TRBJ1-2): DGGITQSPKYLFRKEGQNVTLSCEQNLNHDAMYWYRQDPGQGLRLIYYSQIVNDFQKGDIAEGYSVSREKKESFPLTVTSAQKNPTAFYLCASVGQGRGNYGYTFGSGTRLTVV.